This TCR beta chain was retrieved from a study of neurological immune-mediated disorders. Study conclusions and caveats: CDR3 amino acid sequences found in expanded clones were never shared across subjects, suggesting private repertoires in all groups.

The cDNA was generated by 5'RACE with 10-nucleotide random UMIs. TCRdb called the 5' RACE reads again in MiXCR, with one record for every CDR3 protein. The sample consists of over 45,000 distinct CDR3 sequences, 3% to 4% of them appearing once. This clonotype was seen many times. Its antigen remains unidentified. Sorted libraries drew on 1 million CD4+ or CD8+ T cells. The TCR comes from a woman aged 40 to 49 with multiple sclerosis. Sequenced: CD4+ T cells from blood.

The CDR3 sequence is CASSRQGGNTEAFF. The CDR3 coding sequence is TGTGCCAGCAGCCGACAGGGAGGGAACACTGAAGCTTTCTTT. The chain joins TRBV7-9 to TRBJ1-1; TRBD1 aligns across 7 bases. The CDR3 spans 14 residues. V gave up 5 bases and J gave up 1 base; unmatched junction bases: 4. Germline values: CDR1 SEHNR, CDR2 FQNEAQ (reference sequence).